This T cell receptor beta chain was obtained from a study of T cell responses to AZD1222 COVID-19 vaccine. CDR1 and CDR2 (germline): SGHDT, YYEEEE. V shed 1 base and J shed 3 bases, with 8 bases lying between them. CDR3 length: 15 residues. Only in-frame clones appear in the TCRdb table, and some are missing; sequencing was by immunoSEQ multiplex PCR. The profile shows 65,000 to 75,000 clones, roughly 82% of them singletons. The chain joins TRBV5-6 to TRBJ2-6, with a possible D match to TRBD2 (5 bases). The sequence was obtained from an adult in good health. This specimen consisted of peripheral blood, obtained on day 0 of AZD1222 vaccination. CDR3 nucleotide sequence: TGTGCCAGCAGCTTGCGGGGTGGTGGGGCCAACGTCCTGACTTTC. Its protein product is CASSLRGGGANVLTF.